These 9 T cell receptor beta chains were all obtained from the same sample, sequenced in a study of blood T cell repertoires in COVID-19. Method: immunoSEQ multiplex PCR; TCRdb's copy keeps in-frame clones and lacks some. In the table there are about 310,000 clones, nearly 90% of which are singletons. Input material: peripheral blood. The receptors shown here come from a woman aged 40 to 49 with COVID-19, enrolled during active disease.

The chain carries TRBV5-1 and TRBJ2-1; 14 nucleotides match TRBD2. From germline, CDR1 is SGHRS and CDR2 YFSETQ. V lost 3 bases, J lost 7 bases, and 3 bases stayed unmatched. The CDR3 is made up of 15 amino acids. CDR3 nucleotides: TGCGCCAGCAGCTATGGACTAGCGGGAGGAAATGAGCAGTTCTTC. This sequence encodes CASSYGLAGGNEQFF.

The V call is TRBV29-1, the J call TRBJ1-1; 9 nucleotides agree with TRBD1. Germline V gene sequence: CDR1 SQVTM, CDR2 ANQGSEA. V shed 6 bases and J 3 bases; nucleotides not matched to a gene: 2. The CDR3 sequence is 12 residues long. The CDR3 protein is CSVGQGHTEAFF. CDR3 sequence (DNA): TGCAGCGTGGGACAGGGACACACTGAAGCTTTCTTT.

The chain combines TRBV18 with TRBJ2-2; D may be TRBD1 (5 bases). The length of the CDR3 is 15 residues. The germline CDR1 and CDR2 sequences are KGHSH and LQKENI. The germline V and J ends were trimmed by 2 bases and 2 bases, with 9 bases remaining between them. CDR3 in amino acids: CASSPRQINTGELFF. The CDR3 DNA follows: TGTGCCAGCTCACCAAGACAGATAAACACCGGGGAGCTGTTTTTT. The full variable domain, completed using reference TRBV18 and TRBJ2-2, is NAGVMQNPRHLVRRRGQEARLRCSPMKGHSHVYWYRQLPEEGLKFMVYLQKENIIDESGMPKERFSAEFPKEGPSILRIQQVVRGDSAAYFCASSPRQINTGELFFGEGSRLTVL.

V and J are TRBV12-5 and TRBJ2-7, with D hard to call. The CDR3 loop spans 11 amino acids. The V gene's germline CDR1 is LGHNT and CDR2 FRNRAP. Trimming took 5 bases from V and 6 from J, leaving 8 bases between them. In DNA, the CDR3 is TGTGCTAGTGGTCTCATCAGCGAGCAGTACTTC. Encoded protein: CASGLISEQYF.

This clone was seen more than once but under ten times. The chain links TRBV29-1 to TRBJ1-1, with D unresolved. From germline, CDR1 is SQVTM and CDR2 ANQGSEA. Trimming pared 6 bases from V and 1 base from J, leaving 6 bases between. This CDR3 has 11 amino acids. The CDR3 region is CSVERNTEAFF. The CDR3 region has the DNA TGCAGCGTCGAGCGGAACACTGAAGCTTTCTTT.

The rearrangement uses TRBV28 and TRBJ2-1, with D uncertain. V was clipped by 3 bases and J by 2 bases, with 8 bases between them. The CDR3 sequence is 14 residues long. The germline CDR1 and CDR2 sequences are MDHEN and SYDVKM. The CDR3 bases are TGTGCCAGCAGTTTTCCGGGTCCCTACAATGAGCAGTTCTTC. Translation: CASSFPGPYNEQFF.

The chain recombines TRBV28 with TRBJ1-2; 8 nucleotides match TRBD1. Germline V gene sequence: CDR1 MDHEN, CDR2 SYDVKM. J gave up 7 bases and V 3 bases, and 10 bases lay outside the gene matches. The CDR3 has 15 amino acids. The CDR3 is CASSLGQAGTIGYTF. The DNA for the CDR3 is TGTGCCAGCAGTTTGGGACAGGCAGGGACTATTGGCTACACCTTC.

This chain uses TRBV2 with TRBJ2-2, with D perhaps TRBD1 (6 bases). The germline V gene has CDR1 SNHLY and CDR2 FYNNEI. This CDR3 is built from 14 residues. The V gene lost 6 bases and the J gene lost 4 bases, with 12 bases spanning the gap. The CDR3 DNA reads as TGTGCCAGCAGAGAAACAGGGTTCACCGGGGAGCTGTTTTTT. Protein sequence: CASRETGFTGELFF.

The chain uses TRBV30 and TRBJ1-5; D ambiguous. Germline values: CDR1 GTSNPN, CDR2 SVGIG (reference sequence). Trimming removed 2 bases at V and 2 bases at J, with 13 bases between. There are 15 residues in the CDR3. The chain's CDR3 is CAWSTSGRRNQPQHF. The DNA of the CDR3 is TGTGCCTGGAGTACGTCGGGTCGTCGCAATCAGCCCCAGCATTTT.